This TCR beta chain is drawn from a study of blood T cell repertoires in COVID-19. About the research overall: The United States, Italy and Spain were the sources of the acute and convalescent COVID-19 samples. Sample material is recorded as cDNA or gDNA derived from T cells, B-cell-depleted T cells, or PBMCs.

Original analysis: By means of reference gene primer amplification, nucleated cell counts were estimated. TCRdb keeps only in-frame clones here, not all; method: immunoSEQ multiplex PCR. That table gives V, J and clone size, and the DNA gave D and trimming. The sample holds approximately 170,000 clones; approximately 86% are singletons and the top ten take roughly 1.2%. V shed 1 base and J 2 bases; nucleotides not matched to a gene: 8. The CDR3 extends over 18 amino acids. Germline lookup yields CDR1 SGHDT and CDR2 YYEEEE. The chain recombines TRBV5-6 with TRBJ2-1; 11 bases agree with TRBD2. The clonotype comes from a man aged 55 to 69 who had recovered from COVID-19. The sample taken for sequencing was peripheral blood. This CDR3 is CASSLTSGGPRPYNEQFF. In nucleotides, the CDR3 is TGTGCCAGCAGCTTGACTAGCGGGGGACCCCGACCCTACAATGAGCAGTTCTTC.